This section outlines one T cell receptor (beta chain) sequence together with its context. What it binds is unknown. TCRdb processed the RACE reads anew with MiXCR; each CDR3 protein has one entry. The repertoire consists of about 380,000 distinct CDR3 sequences, with approximately 5.1% occurring once and the leading ten covering just over 2.5%. These data come from a study of human T cells and chemical hapten exposure. Whole-study findings and limits: It was expanded TCRs that formed significantly more large CDR3 similarity clusters than controls did. High-frequency TCRs, those above 1 in 1000, stayed the same after DPC sensitization.

Time point denoted: pre-sensitization, week 0. Noted treatment: therapeutic diphenylcyclopropenone sensitization with weekly scalp DPC. The V gene lost 4 bases and the J gene lost 8 bases, with 15 bases spanning the gap. The CDR3 contains 15 residues. Germline CDR1 reads LGHNA; CDR2 reads YSLEER. The rearrangement links TRBV4-3 to TRBJ1-6, with D unresolved. The sample was whole blood, taken in connection with sensitization to the hapten diphenylcyclopropenone (DPC). This receptor was taken from a woman aged 50 to 60 with alopecia areata. Some clones in this sample may be carry-over from other donors' samples. The DNA for the CDR3 is TGCGCCAGCAGCCGGACCCGTGGGTCTGATTCACCCCTCCACTTT. Amino acid sequence: CASSRTRGSDSPLHF.